This TCR beta chain was recorded in a study of blood T cell repertoires in COVID-19. This CDR3 has 11 amino acids. V was trimmed by 8 bases and J by 5 bases, leaving 10 bases between them. The germline CDR1 and CDR2 sequences are DFQATT and SNEGSKA (reference sequence). Clinical history reported by participants formed the basis on which cohorts were assigned. In the source study's methods: Estimation of nucleated cell counts was performed using reference gene primer amplification. The method was immunoSEQ multiplex PCR; TCRdb's version includes in-frame clones alone and lacks a portion of them. The V and J calls and clone size are taken from that table; D and trimming were inferred from the DNA. This repertoire shows about 480,000 clones, around 87% found once; its top ten account for 1.5% to 2%.

This rearrangement joins TRBV20-1 to TRBJ2-1; possibly TRBD1 for D (5 bases). The TCR was taken from a woman between 40 and 50 years old who had recovered from COVID-19. The sample consisted of PBMCs or T cells enriched from blood (not recorded which). This chain's CDR3 is CSLTGNNEQFF. The CDR3 DNA reads as TGCAGTTTAACAGGCAACAATGAGCAGTTCTTC.